This T cell receptor (beta chain) was sequenced for a study of T-cell memory formation after mild COVID-19. Points from the study as a whole: The study found contracting CD4+ clones mainly in CM and EM and contracting CD8+ clones in EMRA.

In regard to this clonotype: Its antigen is undetermined.

TCRdb passed the 5' RACE reads through MiXCR, listing each CDR3 protein once. The profile covers 400,000 or so distinct CDR3 sequences, with around 21% appearing a single time and about 12% taken by the ten largest. Trimming took 8 bases from V and 5 from J, leaving 6 bases between them. Germline V gene lookup returns CDR1 MNHNS and CDR2 SASEGT. The CDR3 contains 10 residues. The sequence was obtained from an adult woman who had mild COVID-19 (a few samples of this study predate the infection). Cell type and time point are not known. Input material: PBMCs or a T cell subset sorted from them (not recorded which). This chain uses TRBV6-1 with TRBJ1-1; D not certain. This CDR3 reads CASGWTEAFF. The CDR3 bases are TGTGCCAGCGGATGGACTGAAGCTTTCTTT.